This TCR beta chain derives from a study of shared clonotypes between healthy human individuals. General observations from the study: Sequencing depth was expected to affect clonotype sharing among donors.

On this clone: Its antigen is unidentified.

Under the authors' procedure: Filtering differed, since immunoSEQ gave only junction sequences and no quality scores. TCRdb keeps only in-frame clones here, not all; method: immunoSEQ multiplex PCR. For V, J and clone size, that table is used; D and trimming come from the DNA. The table has about 2.2 million clones, about 92% seen once. Terminally differentiated effector memory CD45RA+ cells were excluded by CCR7 positive selection of CD45RO-negative cells. This clonotype was sampled from a man aged 18 to 30 in good health. Some clones in this sample may be carry-over from other donors' samples. The sequenced sample consisted of naive CD8+ T cells from PBMCs.

The CDR3 protein is CASSWGGLYTDTQYF. The CDR3 DNA reads TGTGCCAGCAGTTGGGGGGGACTCTACACAGATACGCAGTATTTT. The V and J genes are TRBV27 and TRBJ2-3; 7 positions agree with TRBD2. Germline CDR1 MNHEY, CDR2 SMNVEV (reference sequence). This CDR3 has 15 residues. The junction had 6 bases not matched to a gene; V was cut back by 4 bases and J by 2 bases.